One TCR beta chain is described in this entry. The antigen is undetermined. This sample stems from a study of radiotherapy plus CTLA-4 blockade in lung cancer. Background on the study: Roughly 17% of patients responded objectively, and around 31% achieved disease control. Study-wide results and limits: Expansion of tumor-derived TCR clones was observed in blood after radiotherapy plus ipilimumab.

Generated by immunoSEQ multiplex PCR, the TCRdb table keeps only in-frame clones and is missing some. The table lists about 32,000 clones, about four fifths of them singletons. V was shortened by 3 bases and J by 10 bases, with 11 bases between the two germline ends. There are 12 residues in the CDR3. Per the germline V gene, CDR1 is SGHDT and CDR2 is YYEEEE. This TCR was sampled from a human donor with non-small cell lung cancer that progressed on radiotherapy plus ipilimumab. Source: peripheral blood, taken from a patient treated with radiotherapy plus ipilimumab. V gene TRBV5-6 combines with J gene TRBJ1-5; no clear D gene. The CDR3 sequence is CASSWSLGPQHF. The CDR3 DNA sequence: TGTGCCAGCAGCTGGTCTTTAGGTCCCCAGCATTTT.